Detailed here is one TCR beta chain. Germline-derived CDR1 and CDR2 are MNHEY and SVGAGI. This CDR3 region has 12 residues. The ends were cut back, 5 bases at V and 5 bases at J, with 9 bases in the middle. The data are from a study of T cell responses to AZD1222 COVID-19 vaccine. Clones were sequenced by immunoSEQ multiplex PCR, and TCRdb holds only the in-frame ones, with some missing. The sample has about 170,000 clones; about 92% are singletons. The receptor was derived from an adult in good health. This chain connects TRBV6-5 to TRBJ1-2; D not certain. This sample comprised peripheral blood, obtained on day 0 of AZD1222 vaccination. In DNA form, the CDR3 reads TGTGCCAGCAGTCAGAACCTTTATGGCTACACCTTC. Protein sequence: CASSQNLYGYTF.